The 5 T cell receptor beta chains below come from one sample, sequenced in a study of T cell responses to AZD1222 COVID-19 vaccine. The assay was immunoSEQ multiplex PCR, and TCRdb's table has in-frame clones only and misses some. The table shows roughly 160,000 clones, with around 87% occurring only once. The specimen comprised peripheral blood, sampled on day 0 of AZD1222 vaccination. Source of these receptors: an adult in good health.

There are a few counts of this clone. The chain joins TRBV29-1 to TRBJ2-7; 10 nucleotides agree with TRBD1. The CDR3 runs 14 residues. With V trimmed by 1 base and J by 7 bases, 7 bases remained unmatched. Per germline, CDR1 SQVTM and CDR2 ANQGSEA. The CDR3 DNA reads TGCAGCGTTGAAGGGCCTGGGACAGGGGAAGAGCAGTACTTC. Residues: CSVEGPGTGEEQYF.

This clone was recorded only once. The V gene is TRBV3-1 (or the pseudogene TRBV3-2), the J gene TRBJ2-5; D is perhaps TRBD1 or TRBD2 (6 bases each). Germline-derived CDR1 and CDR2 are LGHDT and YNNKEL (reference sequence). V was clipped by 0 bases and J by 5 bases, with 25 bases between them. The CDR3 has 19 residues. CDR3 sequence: CASSQDRAGVTVSGETQYF. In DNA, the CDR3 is TGTGCCAGCAGCCAAGATAGGGCAGGGGTTACTGTAAGCGGGGAGACCCAGTACTTC.

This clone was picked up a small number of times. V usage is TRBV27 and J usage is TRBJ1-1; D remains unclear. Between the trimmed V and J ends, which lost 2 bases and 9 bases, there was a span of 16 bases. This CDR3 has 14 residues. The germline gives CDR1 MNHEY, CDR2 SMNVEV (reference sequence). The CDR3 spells CASSLDVLGGKAFF. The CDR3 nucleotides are TGTGCCAGCAGTTTAGATGTTCTTGGTGGCAAAGCTTTCTTT.

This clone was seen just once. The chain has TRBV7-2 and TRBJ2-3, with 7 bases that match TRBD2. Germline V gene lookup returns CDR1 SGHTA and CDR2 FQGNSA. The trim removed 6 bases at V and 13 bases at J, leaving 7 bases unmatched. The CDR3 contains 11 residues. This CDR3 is CASSSSGQEYF. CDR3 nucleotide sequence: TGTGCCAGCAGTTCTAGCGGTCAGGAGTATTTT.

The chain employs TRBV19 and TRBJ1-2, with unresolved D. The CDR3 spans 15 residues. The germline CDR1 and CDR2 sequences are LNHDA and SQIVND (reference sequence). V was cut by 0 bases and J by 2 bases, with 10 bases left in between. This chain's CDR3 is CASSIDYGENYGYTF. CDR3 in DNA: TGTGCCAGTAGTATAGATTACGGGGAAAACTATGGCTACACCTTC. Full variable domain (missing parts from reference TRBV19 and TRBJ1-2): DGGITQSPKYLFRKEGQNVTLSCEQNLNHDAMYWYRQDPGQGLRLIYYSQIVNDFQKGDIAEGYSVSREKKESFPLTVTSAQKNPTAFYLCASSIDYGENYGYTFGSGTRLTVV.